Shown below are 6 T cell receptor beta chains from a single sample sequenced in a study of memory CD4+ T cells and cytomegalovirus serostatus. Clones were read by immunoSEQ multiplex PCR, and TCRdb kept only the in-frame ones, dropping some. The table records around 99,000 clones, under 90% of them present only once. Single viable CD3+CD4+CD8-CD45RO+ cells were sorted as the memory CD4+ T cells. The sequenced sample consisted of memory CD4+ T cells from blood. The receptors stem from an adult in good health and CMV-seropositive.

This rearrangement joins TRBV29-1 to TRBJ2-2; D remains ambiguous. This CDR3 comprises 14 residues. Germline V gene lookup returns CDR1 SQVTM and CDR2 ANQGSEA. V gave up 6 bases and J gave up 4 bases, with 15 bases separating them. The CDR3 DNA reads as TGCAGCGTAAGACACGATTACGGCACCGGGGAGCTGTTTTTT. Amino acids: CSVRHDYGTGELFF.

This clone was counted between two and nine times. The chain is built from TRBV7-2 and TRBJ2-5; 13 bases align to TRBD2. V shed 3 bases, J shed 5 bases, and the junction held 6 bases outside the gene matches. The CDR3 runs to 16 residues. CDR1 SGHTA and CDR2 FQGNSA come from the germline V gene. CDR3 nucleotide sequence: TGTGCCAGCAGCTTGGCCCGGACTAGCGGGAGTGAGACCCAGTACTTC. Its protein product is CASSLARTSGSETQYF.

This chain connects TRBV7-2 to TRBJ2-1, with 9 bases lining up with TRBD2. The CDR3 has 16 amino acids. V dropped 4 bases and J dropped 6; count of bases not matched to a gene: 10. Germline V lookup: CDR1 SGHTA, CDR2 FQGNSA. The CDR3 is CASSSQVSGRSNEQFF. For the CDR3, the DNA is TGTGCCAGCAGCTCCCAGGTTAGCGGGAGATCCAATGAGCAGTTCTTC.

The chain joins TRBV7-3 to TRBJ2-1; perhaps D is TRBD1 or TRBD2 (6 bases each). Trimming removed 5 bases from V and 4 bases from J, with 15 bases in between. This CDR3 is 15 amino acids long. CDR1 and CDR2 (germline): SGHTA, FQGTGA. The CDR3, as DNA: TGTGCCAGCAGCACAGGGTTCGGGGGATACAATGAGCAGTTCTTC. As protein: CASSTGFGGYNEQFF.

As regards this clone: A junction end diverges from the germline sequence, so it may reflect a read error. V gene TRBV7-9 combines with J gene TRBJ1-1; D unclear. The length of the CDR3 is 12 residues. CDR1 and CDR2 from the germline V gene are SEHNR and FQNEAQ (reference sequence). The CDR3 here is CAGSITNTEAFF. In DNA form, the CDR3 reads TGTGCCGGCAGCATTACGAACACTGAAGCTTTCTTT.

This clone was found a few times. The V and J genes are TRBV7-9 and TRBJ2-1; unclear D gene. The V and J ends lost 3 bases and 5 bases respectively, with 11 bases between them. CDR1 and CDR2 from the germline V gene are SEHNR and FQNEAQ (reference sequence). The CDR3 contains 14 residues. CDR3 coding DNA: TGTGCCAGCAGCTTTTTGGAAGGACACAATGAGCAGTTCTTC. As protein: CASSFLEGHNEQFF.